This paragraph covers one T cell receptor beta chain sequence. This record belongs to a study of blood T cell repertoires in COVID-19. In the study overall: Spain, Italy and the United States supplied samples that represented acute and convalescent COVID-19. T cells, B-cell-depleted T cells, or PBMCs supplied cDNA or gDNA.

Here immunoSEQ multiplex PCR was the method, and the copy in TCRdb shows in-frame clones only, minus some. This sample has about 16,000 clones, with roughly 82% found just once. CDR3 length: 15 residues. V was shortened by 0 bases and J by 7 bases, with 16 bases between the two germline ends. Germline CDR1 reads ENHRY; CDR2 reads SYGVKD. This receptor was obtained from an elderly man with active COVID-19. The specimen was peripheral blood. The J gene is TRBJ2-7, the V gene TRBV10-3, with D possibly TRBD2 on 6 matching bases. The CDR3 DNA reads as TGTGCCATCAGTGAGTCTGAGCCGGGGGTGGGGGAGCAGTACTTC. It encodes CAISESEPGVGEQYF.